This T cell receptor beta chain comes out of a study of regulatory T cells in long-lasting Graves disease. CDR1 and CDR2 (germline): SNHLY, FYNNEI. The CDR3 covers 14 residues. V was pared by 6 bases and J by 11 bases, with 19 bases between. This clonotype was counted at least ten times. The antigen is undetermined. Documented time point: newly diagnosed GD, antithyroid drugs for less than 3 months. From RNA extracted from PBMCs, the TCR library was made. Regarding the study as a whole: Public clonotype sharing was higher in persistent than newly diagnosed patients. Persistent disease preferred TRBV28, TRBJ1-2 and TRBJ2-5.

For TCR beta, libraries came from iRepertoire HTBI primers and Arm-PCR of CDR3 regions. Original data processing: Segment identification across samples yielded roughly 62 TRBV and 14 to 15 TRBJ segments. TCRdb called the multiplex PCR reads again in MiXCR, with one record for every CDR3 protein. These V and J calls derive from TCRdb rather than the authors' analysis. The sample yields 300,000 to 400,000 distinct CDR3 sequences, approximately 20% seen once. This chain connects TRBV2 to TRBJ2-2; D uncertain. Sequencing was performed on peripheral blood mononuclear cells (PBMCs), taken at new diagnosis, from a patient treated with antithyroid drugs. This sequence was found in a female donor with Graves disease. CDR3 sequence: CASSVQTSPVELFF. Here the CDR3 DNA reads TGTGCCAGCAGCGTACAGACCAGTCCGGTAGAGCTGTTTTTT. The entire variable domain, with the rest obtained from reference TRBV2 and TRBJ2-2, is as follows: EPEVTQTPSHQVTQMGQEVILRCVPISNHLYFYWYRQILGQKVEFLVSFYNNEISEKSEIFDDQFSVERPDGSNFTLKIRSTKLEDSAMYFCASSVQTSPVELFFGEGSRLTVL.